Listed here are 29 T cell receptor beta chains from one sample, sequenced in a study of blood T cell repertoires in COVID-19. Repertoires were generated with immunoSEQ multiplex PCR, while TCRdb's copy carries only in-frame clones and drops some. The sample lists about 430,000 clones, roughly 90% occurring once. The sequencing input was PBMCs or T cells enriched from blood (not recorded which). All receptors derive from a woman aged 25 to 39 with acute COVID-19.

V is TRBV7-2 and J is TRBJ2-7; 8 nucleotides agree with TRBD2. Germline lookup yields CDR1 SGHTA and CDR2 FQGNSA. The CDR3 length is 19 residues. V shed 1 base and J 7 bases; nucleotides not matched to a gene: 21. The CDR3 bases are TGTGCCAGCAGCTTAGTCCCGGCTAGCGGGCCTCCCCTCCTACGAGAGCAGTACTTC. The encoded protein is CASSLVPASGPPLLREQYF.

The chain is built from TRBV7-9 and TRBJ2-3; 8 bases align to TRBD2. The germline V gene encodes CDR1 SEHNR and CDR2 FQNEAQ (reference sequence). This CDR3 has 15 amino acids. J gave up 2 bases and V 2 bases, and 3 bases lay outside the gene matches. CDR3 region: CASSLPRGVTDTQYF. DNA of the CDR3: TGTGCCAGCAGCTTACCGCGGGGGGTCACAGATACGCAGTATTTT. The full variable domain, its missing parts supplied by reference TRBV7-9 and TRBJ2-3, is DTGVSQNPRHKITKRGQNVTFRCDPISEHNRLYWYRQTLGQGPEFLTYFQNEAQLEKSRLLSDRFSAERPKGSFSTLEIQRTEQGDSAMYLCASSLPRGVTDTQYFGPGTRLTVL.

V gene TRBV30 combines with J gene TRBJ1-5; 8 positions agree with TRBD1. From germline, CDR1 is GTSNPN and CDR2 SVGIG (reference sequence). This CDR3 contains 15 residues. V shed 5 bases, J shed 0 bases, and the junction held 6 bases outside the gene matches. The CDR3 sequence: CAWQRTGSSNQPQHF. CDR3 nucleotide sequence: TGTGCCTGGCAACGGACAGGGAGTAGCAATCAGCCCCAGCATTTT.

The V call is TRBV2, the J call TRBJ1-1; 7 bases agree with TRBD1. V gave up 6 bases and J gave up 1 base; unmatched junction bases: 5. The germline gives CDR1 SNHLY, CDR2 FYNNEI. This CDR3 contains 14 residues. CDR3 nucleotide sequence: TGTGCCAGCAGACCACAGGGGTGGAACACTGAAGCTTTCTTT. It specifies CASRPQGWNTEAFF.

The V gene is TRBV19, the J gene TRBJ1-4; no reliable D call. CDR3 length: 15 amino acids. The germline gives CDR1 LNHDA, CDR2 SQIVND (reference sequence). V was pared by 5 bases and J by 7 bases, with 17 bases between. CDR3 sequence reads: CASSDTQLRSEKLFF. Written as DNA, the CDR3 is TGTGCCAGTAGTGACACACAGCTACGCAGTGAAAAACTGTTTTTT.

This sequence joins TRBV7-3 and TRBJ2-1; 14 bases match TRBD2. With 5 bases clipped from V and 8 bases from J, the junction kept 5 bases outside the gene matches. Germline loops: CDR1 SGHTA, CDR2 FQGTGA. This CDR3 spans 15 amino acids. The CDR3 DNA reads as TGTGCCAGCAGCCTCGGGACTAGCGGGGGCTATGAGCAGTTCTTC. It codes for CASSLGTSGGYEQFF. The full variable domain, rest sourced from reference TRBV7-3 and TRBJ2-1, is GAGVSQTPSNKVTEKGKYVELRCDPISGHTALYWYRQSLGQGPEFLIYFQGTGAADDSGLPNDRFFAVRPEGSVSTLKIQRTERGDSAVYLCASSLGTSGGYEQFFGPGTRLTVL.

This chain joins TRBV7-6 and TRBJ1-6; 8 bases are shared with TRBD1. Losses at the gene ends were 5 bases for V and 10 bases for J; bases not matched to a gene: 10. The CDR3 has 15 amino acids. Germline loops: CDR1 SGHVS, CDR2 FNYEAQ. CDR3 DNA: TGTGCCAGCAGCCGATCCGGGACAGGCGACTCACCCCTCCACTTT. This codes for CASSRSGTGDSPLHF.

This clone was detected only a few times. CDR3 DNA: TGTGCCAGCAGCCGGGAGGGGGGGTCCTACAATGAGCAGTTCTTC. This encodes CASSREGGSYNEQFF. The chain combines TRBV3-1 (or the pseudogene TRBV3-2) with TRBJ2-1; a weak D match, TRBD2 (7 bases). The CDR3 runs to 15 residues. Germline V gene lookup returns CDR1 LGHDT and CDR2 YNNKEL (reference sequence). Trimming cost V 4 bases and J 1 base, with 11 bases left between them.

CDR3 coding DNA: TGTGCCAGCAGCTTATGGGGGGGCGTGGGGCGCACCGGGGAGCTGTTTTTT. Protein product: CASSLWGGVGRTGELFF. The chain combines TRBV13 with TRBJ2-2; the D gene is possibly TRBD2 (7 bases). This CDR3 spans 17 amino acids. V dropped 2 bases and J dropped 4 bases, with 17 bases sitting between them. CDR1 is PRHDT, CDR2 FYEKMQ, per germline (reference sequence).

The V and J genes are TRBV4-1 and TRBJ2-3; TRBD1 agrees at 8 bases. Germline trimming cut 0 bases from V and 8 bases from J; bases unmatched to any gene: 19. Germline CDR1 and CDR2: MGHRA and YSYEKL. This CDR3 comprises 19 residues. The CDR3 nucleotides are TGCGCCAGCAGCCAAGATTCTGCCCCGGACAGGGAAGAGGACGGTACGCAGTATTTT. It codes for CASSQDSAPDREEDGTQYF.

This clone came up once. CDR3 sequence: CALRLAGGQETQYF. In DNA form, the CDR3 reads TGTGCCCTCCGACTAGCGGGGGGACAAGAGACCCAGTACTTC. The chain has TRBV30 and TRBJ2-5; TRBD2 aligns across 13 bases. Per the germline V gene, CDR1 is GTSNPN and CDR2 is SVGIG (reference sequence). The CDR3 contains 14 residues. Trimming removed 8 bases from V and 2 bases from J; junction bases left unmatched: 5.

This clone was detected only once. This CDR3 reads CASSLQTGLSSYNEQFF. CDR3 coding DNA: TGCGCCAGCAGCTTACAGACAGGGCTTAGCTCCTACAATGAGCAGTTCTTC. The gene calls are TRBV5-1 and TRBJ2-1, with 7 bases matching TRBD1. Germline lookup yields CDR1 SGHRS and CDR2 YFSETQ. Trimming removed 2 bases from V and 0 bases from J; junction bases left unmatched: 8. This CDR3 spans 17 amino acids.

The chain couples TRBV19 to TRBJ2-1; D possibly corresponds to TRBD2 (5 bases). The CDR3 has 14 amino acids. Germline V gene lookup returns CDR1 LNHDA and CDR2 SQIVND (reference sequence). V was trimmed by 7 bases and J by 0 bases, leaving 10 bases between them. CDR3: CASKRESSYNEQFF. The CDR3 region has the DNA TGTGCCAGTAAGAGGGAGAGCTCCTACAATGAGCAGTTCTTC.

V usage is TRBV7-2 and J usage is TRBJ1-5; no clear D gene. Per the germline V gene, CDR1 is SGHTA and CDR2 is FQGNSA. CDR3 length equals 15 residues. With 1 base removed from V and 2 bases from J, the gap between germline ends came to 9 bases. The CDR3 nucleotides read TGTGCCAGCAGCTTAGTTGAGGGCGGCAATCAGCCCCAGCATTTT. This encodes CASSLVEGGNQPQHF.

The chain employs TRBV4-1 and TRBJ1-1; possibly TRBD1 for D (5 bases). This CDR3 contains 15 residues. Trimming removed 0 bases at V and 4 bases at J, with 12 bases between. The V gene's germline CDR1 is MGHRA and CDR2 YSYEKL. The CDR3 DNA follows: TGCGCCAGCAGCCAAGATGCAGGGCGGCTCACTGAAGCTTTCTTT. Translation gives CASSQDAGRLTEAFF.

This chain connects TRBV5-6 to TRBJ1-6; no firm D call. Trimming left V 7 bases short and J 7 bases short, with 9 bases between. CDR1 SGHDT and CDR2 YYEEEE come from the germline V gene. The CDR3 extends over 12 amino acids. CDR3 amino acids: CASQDRNSPLHF. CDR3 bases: TGTGCCAGCCAGGATCGGAATTCACCCCTCCACTTT.

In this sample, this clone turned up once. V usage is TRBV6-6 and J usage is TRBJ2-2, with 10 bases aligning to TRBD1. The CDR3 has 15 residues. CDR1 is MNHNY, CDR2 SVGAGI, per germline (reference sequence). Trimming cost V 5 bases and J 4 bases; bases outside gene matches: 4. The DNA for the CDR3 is TGTGCCAGCAGTCCGGGACAGGGGCCCACCGGGGAGCTGTTTTTT. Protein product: CASSPGQGPTGELFF.

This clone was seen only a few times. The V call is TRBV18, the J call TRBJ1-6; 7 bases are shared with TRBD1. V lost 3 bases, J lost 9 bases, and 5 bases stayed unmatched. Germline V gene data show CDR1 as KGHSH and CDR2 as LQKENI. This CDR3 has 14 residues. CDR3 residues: CASSPGTDFSPLHF. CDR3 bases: TGTGCCAGCTCACCCGGGACAGATTTTTCACCCCTCCACTTT.

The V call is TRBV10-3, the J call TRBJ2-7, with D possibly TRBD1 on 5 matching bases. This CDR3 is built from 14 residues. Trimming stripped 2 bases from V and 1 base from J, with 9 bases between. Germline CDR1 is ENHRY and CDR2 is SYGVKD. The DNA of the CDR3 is TGTGCCATCAGTGAGAGAAGACAGTCCTACGAGCAGTACTTC. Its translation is CAISERRQSYEQYF.

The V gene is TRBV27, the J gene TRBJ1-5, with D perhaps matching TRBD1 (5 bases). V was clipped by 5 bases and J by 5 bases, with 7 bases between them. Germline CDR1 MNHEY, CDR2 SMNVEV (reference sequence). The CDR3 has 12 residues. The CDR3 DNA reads TGTGCCAGCAGTACAGGACATCAGCCCCAGCATTTT. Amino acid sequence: CASSTGHQPQHF.

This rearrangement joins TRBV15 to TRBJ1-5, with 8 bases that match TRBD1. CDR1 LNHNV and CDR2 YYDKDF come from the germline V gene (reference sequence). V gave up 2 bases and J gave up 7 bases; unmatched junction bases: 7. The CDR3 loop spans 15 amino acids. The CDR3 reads CATSRKGTGEQPQHF. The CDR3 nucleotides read TGTGCCACCAGCAGAAAAGGGACAGGTGAACAGCCCCAGCATTTT. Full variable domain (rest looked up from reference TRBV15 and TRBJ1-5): DAMVIQNPRYQVTQFGKPVTLSCSQTLNHNVMYWYQQKSSQAPKLLFHYYDKDFNNEADTPDNFQSRRPNTSFCFLDIRSPGLGDTAMYLCATSRKGTGEQPQHFGDGTRLSIL.

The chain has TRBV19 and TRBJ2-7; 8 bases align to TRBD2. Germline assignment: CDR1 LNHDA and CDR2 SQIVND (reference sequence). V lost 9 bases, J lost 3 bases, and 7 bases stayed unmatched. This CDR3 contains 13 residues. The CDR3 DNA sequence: TGTGCCAGCCGGGGGGGGCAAGACTACGAGCAGTACTTC. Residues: CASRGGQDYEQYF.

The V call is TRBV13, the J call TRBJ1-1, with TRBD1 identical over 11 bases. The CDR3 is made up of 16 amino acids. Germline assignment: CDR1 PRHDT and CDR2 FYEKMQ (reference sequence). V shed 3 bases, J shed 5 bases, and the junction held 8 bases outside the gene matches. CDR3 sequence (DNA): TGTGCCAGCAGCTTTTTTCCAGGACAGGGGGCAACTGAAGCTTTCTTT. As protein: CASSFFPGQGATEAFF.

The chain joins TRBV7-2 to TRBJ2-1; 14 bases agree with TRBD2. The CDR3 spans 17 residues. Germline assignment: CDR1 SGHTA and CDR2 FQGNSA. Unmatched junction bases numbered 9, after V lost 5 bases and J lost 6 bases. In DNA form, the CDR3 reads TGTGCCAGCAGCCCTAGCCGCGGGACTAGCGGGGGCAATGAGCAGTTCTTC. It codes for CASSPSRGTSGGNEQFF.

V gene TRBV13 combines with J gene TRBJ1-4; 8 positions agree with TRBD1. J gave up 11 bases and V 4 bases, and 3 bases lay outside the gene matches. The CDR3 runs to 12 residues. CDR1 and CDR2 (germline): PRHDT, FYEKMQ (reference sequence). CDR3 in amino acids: CASSSGQGKLFF. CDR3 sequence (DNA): TGTGCCAGCAGCTCCGGACAGGGTAAACTGTTTTTT. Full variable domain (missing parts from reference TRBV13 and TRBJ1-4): AAGVIQSPRHLIKEKRETATLKCYPIPRHDTVYWYQQGPGQDPQFLISFYEKMQSDKGSIPDRFSAQQFSDYHSELNMSSLELGDSALYFCASSSGQGKLFFGSGTQLSVL.

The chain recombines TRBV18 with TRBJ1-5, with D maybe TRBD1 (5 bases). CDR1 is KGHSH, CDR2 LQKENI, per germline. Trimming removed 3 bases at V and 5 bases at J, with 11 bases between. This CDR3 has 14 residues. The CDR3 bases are TGTGCCAGCTCACCTCAGGGTATGGATCAGCCCCAGCATTTT. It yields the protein CASSPQGMDQPQHF.

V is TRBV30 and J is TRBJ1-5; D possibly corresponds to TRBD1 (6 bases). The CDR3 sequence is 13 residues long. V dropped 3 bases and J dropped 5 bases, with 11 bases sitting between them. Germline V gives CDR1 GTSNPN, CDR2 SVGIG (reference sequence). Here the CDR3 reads CAWSRGGDQPQHF. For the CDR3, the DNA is TGTGCCTGGAGCAGAGGGGGGGATCAGCCCCAGCATTTT.

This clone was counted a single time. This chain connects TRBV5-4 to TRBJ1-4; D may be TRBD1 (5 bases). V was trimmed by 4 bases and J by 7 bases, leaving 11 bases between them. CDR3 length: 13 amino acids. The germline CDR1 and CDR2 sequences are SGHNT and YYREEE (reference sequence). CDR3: CASSLGRGEKLFF. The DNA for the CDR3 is TGTGCCAGCAGCCTGGGAAGGGGTGAAAAACTGTTTTTT.

CDR3 amino acids: CASWQGEDTGELFF. CDR3 nucleotides: TGTGCCTCCTGGCAGGGGGAGGACACCGGGGAGCTGTTTTTT. V gene TRBV2 combines with J gene TRBJ2-2; a weak D match, TRBD1 (7 bases). This CDR3 comprises 14 residues. V was clipped by 11 bases and J by 3 bases, with 16 bases between them. CDR1 and CDR2 from the germline V gene are SNHLY and FYNNEI.